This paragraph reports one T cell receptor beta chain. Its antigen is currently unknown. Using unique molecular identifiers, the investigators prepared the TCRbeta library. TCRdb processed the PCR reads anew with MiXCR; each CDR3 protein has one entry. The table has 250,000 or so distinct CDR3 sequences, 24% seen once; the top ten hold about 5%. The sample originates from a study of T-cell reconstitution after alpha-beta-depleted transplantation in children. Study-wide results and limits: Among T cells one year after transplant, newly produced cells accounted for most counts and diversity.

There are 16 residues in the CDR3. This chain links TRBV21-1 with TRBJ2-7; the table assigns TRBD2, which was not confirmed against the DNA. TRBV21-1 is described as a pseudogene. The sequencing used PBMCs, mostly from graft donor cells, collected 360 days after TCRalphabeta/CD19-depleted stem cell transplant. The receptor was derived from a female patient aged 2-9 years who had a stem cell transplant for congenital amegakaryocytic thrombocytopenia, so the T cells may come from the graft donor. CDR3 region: CASSKERSGSSYEQYF. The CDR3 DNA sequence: TGTGCCAGCAGCAAAGAAAGGAGCGGCAGCTCCTACGAGCAGTACTTC.